This T cell receptor beta chain comes out of a study of shared clonotypes between healthy human individuals (TCRdb year 2020). A note on the overall study: The cohort comprised a couple of women and a few men aged 18 to 49 years. For each donor, CD4 naive and CD4 memory were each run on three plates, CD8 naive on two plates, and CD8 memory on one plate. To estimate repertoire size and how much clonotype sharing occurs between individuals, the study deeply sequenced the blood TCR repertoires of several healthy adults. To increase sequencing depth and limit assay-specific biases, TCR repertoire library preparation and sequencing were carried out by different laboratories using diverse techniques. Each donor's leukapheresis produced roughly between roughly 0.85 and 10 billion PBMCs.

CDR1 and CDR2, looked up from the germline V gene (reference sequence), are SEHNR and FQNEAQ. Taken from cysteine to phenylalanine, the CDR3 has 14 residues. CDR3 DNA is the only sequence kept; it has 42 bases, read in frame from the first base. V drops 1 base and J drops 3 bases, leaving 10 bases in between. The paper's findings and limits, for the study overall: Sampling was limited to blood, and TCR repertoires in tissue likely differ from TCR repertoires in blood. Based on pairwise subsampling, the degree of clonotype sharing among donors was expected to be affected by sequencing depth. Even with the large sequencing depth, rarefaction of the sorted-subset datasets indicated that sequencing was incomplete. When several donors were compared, the shared fraction of clonotypes was around 5% for naive CD4, around 3.6% for naive CD8, 2% to 2.5% for memory CD4, and 0.4% for memory CD8. Naive subsets generally had larger estimated clonotype richness than memory subsets did. Higher generation probabilities were observed for clonotypes shared by all four sorted-subset donors than for non-shared clonotypes. The small number of donors limited the genetic and exposure-history diversity represented.

TCR CDR3 regions were amplified from genomic DNA by multiplex PCR using the deep immunoSEQ assay. For each cell subset, the extracted genomic DNA was distributed evenly across all wells of several immunoSEQ 96-well plates, and each plate served as one replicate. Each replicate PCR for sorted subsets received approximately 220 ng genomic DNA, equal to about 29,000 T cell genomes. The purified libraries were quantified using a Qubit 3.0 fluorometer, sized with a Bioanalyzer 2100, and then quantified again using the KAPA Library Quantification kit. Every immunoSEQ 96-well plate was sequenced on a dedicated single-read 150-cycle Illumina NextSeq 550 flow cell. Under the source paper's analysis protocol: The immunoSEQ output contained only junctional sequences without quality scores, so filtering could not match that applied to full-length reads. Sequences were annotated with PyIR, a Python wrapper for IgBLAST v1.9, using IMGT germline references to assign V/J genes and CDR3. Any read was removed if the V/J assignment was weak (E-value above 1e-6), the CDR3 was missing, or the read contained stop codons, out-of-frame junctions, or ambiguous translated residues. V3J clonotypes were defined as sequences sharing the same inferred V gene, J gene, and CDR3 amino acid sequence. Percentage overlap between repertoires was computed as shared unique clonotypes divided by the size of the smaller repertoire. Three approaches were used to assess repertoire richness: RTK rarefaction, the Chao1 estimator, and Recon v2.1 estimates of unobserved clonotypes. Generation probabilities were computed with OLGA for all TCRbeta clonotypes obtained by the gDNA method from several donors. Drawn from immuneACCESS, this table holds only the in-frame rearrangements with V and J called that TCRdb kept. Clones are partly lost; checked studies trace under half to an unresolved V gene and leave the rest unexplained. The D gene and trimming were derived from the DNA, and the V and J assignments and clone size from that table. A total of millions of clones appear in this sample, just under 95% of them only once. Roughly 1% of the sample lies in the top ten.

For the CD8 naive samples, CD45RO-negative cells were positively selected for CCR7, yielding a CD45RA+CCR7+ population from which TemRA cells were excluded. Donors were healthy HIV-negative adults with no recently reported acute infections or vaccinations. Every donor was a Caucasian adult residing in Nashville, Tennessee, USA. Blood was collected by leukapheresis, and PBMCs were isolated by Ficoll-Histopaque density gradient centrifugation and then cryopreserved in liquid nitrogen vapor phase. Purity and quantity of every magnetically sorted T cell population were checked by analytical flow cytometry. Each sorted fraction had its genomic DNA isolated and then quantified by UV absorbance on a Nanodrop 2000c. Note on this clone: Its antigen is unknown. Base quality data are lacking; no much larger clone is found one base away.

The sample was naive CD8+ T cells sorted from blood. The meaning of the sample's cell subset or site label: CD45RA+CCR7+. The TCR originated in a man aged 18 to 30 in good health. This chain joins TRBV7-9 to TRBJ2-7; the D gene assignment is ambiguous. The nucleotide sequence is given as TGTGCCAGCAGCTTAGATTCCATTGGCTACGAGCAGTACTTC. Translation gives CASSLDSIGYEQYF.